This T cell receptor beta chain was identified in a study of shared clonotypes between healthy human individuals. About the study: Every donor yielded three CD4 naive, three CD4 memory, two CD8 naive and one CD8 memory plate. Findings and limits, study-wide: Naive CD4 clonotypes overlapped across several donors at roughly 4.5%. Rarefaction showed that sequencing of sorted subsets was incomplete (despite large depth).

Sequencing used immunoSEQ multiplex PCR; TCRdb keeps in-frame clones, though not all of them. Of roughly 2.4 million clones detected, 95% appear once; the ten largest clones hold around 0.13%. V gave up 1 base and J gave up 7 bases, with 8 bases separating them. CDR3 size: 12 residues. Looked up from germline, CDR1 is SGHTA and CDR2 is FQGNSA. Comment on this clone: The antigen remains unidentified.

It was into CD45RA+ naive and CD45RA-negative memory subsets that the CD4+ cells were split. This clonotype was sampled from a young man in good health. V usage is TRBV7-2 and J usage is TRBJ2-7; D is undetermined. Sequencing was carried out using naive CD4+ T cells sorted from blood. Noted subset: CD45RA+ positively selected. The CDR3 reads CASSLEWREQYF. CDR3 nucleotide sequence: TGTGCCAGCAGCTTAGAGTGGCGGGAGCAGTACTTC.